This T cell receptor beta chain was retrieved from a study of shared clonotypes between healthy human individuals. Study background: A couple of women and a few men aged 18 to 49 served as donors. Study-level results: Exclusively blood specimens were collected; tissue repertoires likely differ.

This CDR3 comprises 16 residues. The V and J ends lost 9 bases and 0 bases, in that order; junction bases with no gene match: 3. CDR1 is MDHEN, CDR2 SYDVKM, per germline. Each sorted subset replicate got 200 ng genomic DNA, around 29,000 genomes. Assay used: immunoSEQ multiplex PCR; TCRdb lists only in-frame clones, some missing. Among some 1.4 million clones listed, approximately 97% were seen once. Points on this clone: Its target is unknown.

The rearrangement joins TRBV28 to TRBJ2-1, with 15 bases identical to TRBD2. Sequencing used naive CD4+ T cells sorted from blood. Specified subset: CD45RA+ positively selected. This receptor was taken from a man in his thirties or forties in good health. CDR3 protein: CASGGLAGGSYNEQFF. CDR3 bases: TGTGCCAGTGGGGGACTAGCGGGAGGCTCCTACAATGAGCAGTTCTTC.